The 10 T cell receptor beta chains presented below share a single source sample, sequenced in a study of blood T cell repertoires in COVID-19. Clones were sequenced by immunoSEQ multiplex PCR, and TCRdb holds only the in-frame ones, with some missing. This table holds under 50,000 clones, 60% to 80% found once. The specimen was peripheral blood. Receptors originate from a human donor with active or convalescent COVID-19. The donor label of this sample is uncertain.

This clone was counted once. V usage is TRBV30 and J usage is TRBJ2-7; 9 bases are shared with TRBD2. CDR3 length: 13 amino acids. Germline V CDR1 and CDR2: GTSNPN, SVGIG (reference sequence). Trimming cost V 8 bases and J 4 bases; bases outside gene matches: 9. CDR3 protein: CALTTSGDYEQYF. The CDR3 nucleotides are TGTGCCCTGACGACTAGCGGTGATTACGAGCAGTACTTC.

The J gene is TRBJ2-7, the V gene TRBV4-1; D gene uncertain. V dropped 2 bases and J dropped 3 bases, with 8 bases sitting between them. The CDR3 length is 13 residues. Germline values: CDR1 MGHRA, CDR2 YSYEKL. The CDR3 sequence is CASSQSENYEQYF. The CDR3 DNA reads TGCGCCAGCAGCCAATCGGAGAACTACGAGCAGTACTTC.

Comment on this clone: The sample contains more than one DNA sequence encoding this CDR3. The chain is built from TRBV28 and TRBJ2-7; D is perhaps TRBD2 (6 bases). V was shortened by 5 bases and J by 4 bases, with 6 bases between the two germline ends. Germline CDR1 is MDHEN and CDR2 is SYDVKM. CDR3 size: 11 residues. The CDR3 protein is CASSRGYEQYF. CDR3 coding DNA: TGTGCCAGCAGTCGGGGGTACGAGCAGTACTTC.

This chain's CDR3 is CASSISGTSGKKTQYF. CDR3 in DNA: TGTGCCAGTAGTATCTCCGGGACTAGCGGGAAAAAGACCCAGTACTTC. The gene calls are TRBV19 and TRBJ2-5, with 13 bases lining up with TRBD2. Trimming removed 3 bases from V and 6 bases from J; junction bases left unmatched: 7. CDR1 LNHDA and CDR2 SQIVND come from the germline V gene (reference sequence). The CDR3 spans 16 residues.

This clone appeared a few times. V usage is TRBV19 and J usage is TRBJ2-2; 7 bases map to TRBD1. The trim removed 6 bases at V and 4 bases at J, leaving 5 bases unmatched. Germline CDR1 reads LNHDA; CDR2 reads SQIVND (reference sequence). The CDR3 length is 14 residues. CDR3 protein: CASRLGTATGELFF. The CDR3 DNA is TGTGCCAGTAGGCTGGGGACAGCCACCGGGGAGCTGTTTTTT.

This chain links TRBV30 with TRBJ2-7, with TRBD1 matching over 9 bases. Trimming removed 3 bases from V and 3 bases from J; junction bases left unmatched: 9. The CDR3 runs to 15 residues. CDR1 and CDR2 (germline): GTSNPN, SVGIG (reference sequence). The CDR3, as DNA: TGTGCCTGGAGCTTAGGGACAGGGATGAGCTACGAGCAGTACTTC. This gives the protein CAWSLGTGMSYEQYF.

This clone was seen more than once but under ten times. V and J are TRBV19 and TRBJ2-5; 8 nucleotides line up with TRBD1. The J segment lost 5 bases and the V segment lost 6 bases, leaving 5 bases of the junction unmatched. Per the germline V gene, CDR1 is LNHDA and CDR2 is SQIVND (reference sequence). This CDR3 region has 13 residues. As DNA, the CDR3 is TGTGCCAGTAGCAGGGGGCGAATGGAGACCCAGTACTTC. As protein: CASSRGRMETQYF.

CDR3 DNA sequence: TGTGCCAGTAGTAGGGAGCCGGCTGGAAACACCATATATTTT. It specifies CASSREPAGNTIYF. V usage is TRBV19 and J usage is TRBJ1-3; no clear D. Germline lookup yields CDR1 LNHDA and CDR2 SQIVND (reference sequence). The CDR3 has 14 residues. Trimming took 4 bases from V and 2 from J, leaving 9 bases between them. Complete variable domain (other parts from reference TRBV19 and TRBJ1-3): DGGITQSPKYLFRKEGQNVTLSCEQNLNHDAMYWYRQDPGQGLRLIYYSQIVNDFQKGDIAEGYSVSREKKESFPLTVTSAQKNPTAFYLCASSREPAGNTIYFGEGSWLTVV.

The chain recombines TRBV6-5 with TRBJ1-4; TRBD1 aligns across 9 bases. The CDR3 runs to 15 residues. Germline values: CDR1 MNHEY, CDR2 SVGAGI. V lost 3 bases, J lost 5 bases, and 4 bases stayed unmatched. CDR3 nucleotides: TGTGCCAGCAGTTATTACGGGACAGGGAATGAAAAACTGTTTTTT. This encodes CASSYYGTGNEKLFF.

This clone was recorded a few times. For the CDR3, the DNA is TGTGCCAGCAGTGACGGCGGGGGCGCTGAAGCTTTCTTT. It is translated as CASSDGGGAEAFF. The rearrangement joins TRBV2 to TRBJ1-1, with TRBD1 as a possible D gene (6 bases). Trimming pared 3 bases from V and 6 bases from J, leaving 11 bases between. Germline CDR1 is SNHLY and CDR2 is FYNNEI. CDR3 length equals 13 residues.